Below, 2 T cell receptor beta chains from the same sample are listed, as sequenced in a study of graft-versus-host responses after intestinal transplantation (dated by TCRdb to the early 2020s). Libraries were prepared through the immunoSEQ multiplex PCR assay. TCRdb stores this immuneACCESS table with in-frame sequences only. Part of the clones is absent; in the studies checked, under half of the shortfall reflects unresolved V genes, and no reason is known for the rest. In this sample the table shows 20,000 to 30,000 clones, over 80% of which occur a single time. Around 1.1% of the sample lies in the top ten. The material was PBMCs, obtained 27 to 29 days after intestinal transplant. These receptor sequences come from a human patient who received an intestinal transplant, so some T cells may come from the graft donor.

The chain carries TRBV5-1 and TRBJ2-5; D might be TRBD1 (7 bases). V was pared by 4 bases and J by 2 bases, with 15 bases between. The CDR3 consists of 15 residues. In germline, CDR1 is SGHRS, CDR2 YFSETQ. The DNA of the CDR3 is TGCGCCAGCAGCGAAGGGGGCGGGACTCAAGAGACCCAGTACTTC. Translating gives CASSEGGGTQETQYF.

This chain joins TRBV11-3 and TRBJ2-7; D ambiguous. CDR3 length equals 12 residues. Germline V lookup: CDR1 SGHNT, CDR2 YENEEA. V was trimmed by 1 base and J by 9 bases, leaving 10 bases between them. For the CDR3, the DNA is TGTGCCAGCAGCTTAGGAACAGTAGGGCAGTACTTC. It yields the protein CASSLGTVGQYF.